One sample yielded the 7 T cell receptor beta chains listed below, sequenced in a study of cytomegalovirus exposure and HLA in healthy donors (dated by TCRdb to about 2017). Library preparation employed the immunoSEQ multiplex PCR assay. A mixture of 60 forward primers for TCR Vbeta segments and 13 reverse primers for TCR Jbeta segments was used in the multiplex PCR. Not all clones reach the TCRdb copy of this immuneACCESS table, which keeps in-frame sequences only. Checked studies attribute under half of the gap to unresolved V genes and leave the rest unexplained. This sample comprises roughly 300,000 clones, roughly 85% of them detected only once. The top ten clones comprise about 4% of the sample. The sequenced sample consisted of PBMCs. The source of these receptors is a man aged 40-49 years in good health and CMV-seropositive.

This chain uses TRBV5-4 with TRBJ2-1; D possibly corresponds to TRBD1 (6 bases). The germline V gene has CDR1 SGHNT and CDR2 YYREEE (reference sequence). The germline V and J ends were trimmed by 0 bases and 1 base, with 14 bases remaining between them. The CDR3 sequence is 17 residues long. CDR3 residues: CASSLGGHSRSYNEQFF. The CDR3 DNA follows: TGTGCCAGCAGCTTGGGGGGACATTCTAGATCCTACAATGAGCAGTTCTTC.

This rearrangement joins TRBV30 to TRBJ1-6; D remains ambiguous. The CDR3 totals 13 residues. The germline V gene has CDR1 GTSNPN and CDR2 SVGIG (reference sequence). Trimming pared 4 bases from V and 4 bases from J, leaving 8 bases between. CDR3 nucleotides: TGTGCCTGGACAGAAATGTATAATTCACCCCTCCACTTT. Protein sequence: CAWTEMYNSPLHF.

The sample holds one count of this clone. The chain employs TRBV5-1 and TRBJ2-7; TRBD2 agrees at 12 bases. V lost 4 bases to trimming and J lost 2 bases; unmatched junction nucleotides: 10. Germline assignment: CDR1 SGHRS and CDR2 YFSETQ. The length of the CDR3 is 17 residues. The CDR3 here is CASSPRTSGKRTYEQYF. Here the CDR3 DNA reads TGCGCCAGCAGCCCCCGGACTAGCGGGAAGAGGACCTACGAGCAGTACTTC.

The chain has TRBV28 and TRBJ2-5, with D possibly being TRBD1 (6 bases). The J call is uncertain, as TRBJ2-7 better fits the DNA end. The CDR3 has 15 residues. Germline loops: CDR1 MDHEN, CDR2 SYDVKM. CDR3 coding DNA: TGTGCCAGCCGCCAACCAGGGGCTAATACCTACGAGCAGTACTTC. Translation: CASRQPGANTYEQYF.

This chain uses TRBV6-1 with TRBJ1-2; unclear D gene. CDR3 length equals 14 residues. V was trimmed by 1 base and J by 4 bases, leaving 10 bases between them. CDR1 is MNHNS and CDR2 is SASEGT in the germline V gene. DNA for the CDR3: TGTGCCAGCAGTGAAGGAAGCAGACTCTATGGCTACACCTTC. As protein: CASSEGSRLYGYTF.

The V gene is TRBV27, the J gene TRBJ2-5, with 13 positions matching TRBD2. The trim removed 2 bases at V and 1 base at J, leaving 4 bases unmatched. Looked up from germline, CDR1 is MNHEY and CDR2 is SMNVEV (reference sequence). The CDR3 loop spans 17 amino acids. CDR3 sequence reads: CASSLLTSGRLQETQYF. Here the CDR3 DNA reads TGTGCCAGCAGTTTACTGACTAGCGGGAGGCTCCAAGAGACCCAGTACTTC.

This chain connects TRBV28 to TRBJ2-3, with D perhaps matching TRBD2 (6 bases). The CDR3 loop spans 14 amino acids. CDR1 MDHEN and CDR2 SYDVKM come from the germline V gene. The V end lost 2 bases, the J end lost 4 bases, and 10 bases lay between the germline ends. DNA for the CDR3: TGTGCCAGCAGTTTACACCCGGGAGCAGATACGCAGTATTTT. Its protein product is CASSLHPGADTQYF.